This TCR beta chain was profiled in a study of blood T cells in healthy people across ages. Study-wide results and limits: Strong correlation linked observed beta diversity and percent naive T cells. More naive CD4+ cells and higher diversity marked long-lived donors relative to aged donors.

A second PCR of about 7 to 12 cycles used a sample-barcoded 5' primer and a J-beta primer mix. Tagging of each cDNA molecule was performed by a template-switch adaptor with 12 random nucleotides. TCRdb independently ran MiXCR on the 5' RACE reads; one entry per CDR3 protein. The table lists over a million distinct CDR3 sequences, under 45% of them singletons. Ranging in age from about 6 to 95, the donors were healthy Caucasian individuals from Russia. As for this clonotype: Antigen: not known.

Germline CDR1 is KGHSH and CDR2 is LQKENI. Unmatched junction bases numbered 5, after V lost 3 bases and J lost 0 bases. The CDR3 totals 16 residues. Sequences were obtained from blood. The chain has TRBV18 and TRBJ2-4, with 7 positions matching TRBD1. The receptor's source is a woman aged 55-69 years in good health. The CDR3 region is CASSPGQHIAKNIQYF. The CDR3 DNA follows: TGTGCCAGCTCACCGGGACAGCATATAGCCAAAAACATTCAGTACTTC.